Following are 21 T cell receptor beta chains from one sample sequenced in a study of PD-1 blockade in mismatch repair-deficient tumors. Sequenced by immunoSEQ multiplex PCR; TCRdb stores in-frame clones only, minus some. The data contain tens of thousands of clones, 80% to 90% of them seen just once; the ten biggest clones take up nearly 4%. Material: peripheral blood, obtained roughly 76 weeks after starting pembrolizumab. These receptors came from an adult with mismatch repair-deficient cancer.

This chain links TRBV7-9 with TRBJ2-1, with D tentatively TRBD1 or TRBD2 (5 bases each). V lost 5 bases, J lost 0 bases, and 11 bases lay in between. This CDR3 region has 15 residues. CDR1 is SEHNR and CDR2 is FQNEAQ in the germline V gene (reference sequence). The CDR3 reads CASSRPGSSYNEQFF. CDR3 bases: TGTGCCAGCAGCCGTCCAGGGAGCTCCTACAATGAGCAGTTCTTC.

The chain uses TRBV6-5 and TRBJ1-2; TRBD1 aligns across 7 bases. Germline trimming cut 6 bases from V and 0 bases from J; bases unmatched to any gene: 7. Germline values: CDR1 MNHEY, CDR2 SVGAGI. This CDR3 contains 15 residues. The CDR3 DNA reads TGTGCCAGCAGACCCGGACAGGCCACTAACTATGGCTACACCTTC. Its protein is CASRPGQATNYGYTF.

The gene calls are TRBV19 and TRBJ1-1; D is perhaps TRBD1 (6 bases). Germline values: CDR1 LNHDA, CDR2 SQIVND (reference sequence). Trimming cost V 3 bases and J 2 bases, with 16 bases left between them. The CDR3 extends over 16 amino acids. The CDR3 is CASSMGGREINTEAFF. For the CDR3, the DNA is TGTGCCAGTAGTATGGGGGGCAGGGAGATCAACACTGAAGCTTTCTTT. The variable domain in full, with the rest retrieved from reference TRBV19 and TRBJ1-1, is DGGITQSPKYLFRKEGQNVTLSCEQNLNHDAMYWYRQDPGQGLRLIYYSQIVNDFQKGDIAEGYSVSREKKESFPLTVTSAQKNPTAFYLCASSMGGREINTEAFFGQGTRLTVV.

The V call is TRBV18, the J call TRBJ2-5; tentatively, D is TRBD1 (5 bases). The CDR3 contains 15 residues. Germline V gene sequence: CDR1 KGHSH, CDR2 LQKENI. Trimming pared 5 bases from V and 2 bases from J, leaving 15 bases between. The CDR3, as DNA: TGTGCCAGCTCAAGGATTGGGGCAGCGCAAGAGACCCAGTACTTC. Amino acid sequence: CASSRIGAAQETQYF.

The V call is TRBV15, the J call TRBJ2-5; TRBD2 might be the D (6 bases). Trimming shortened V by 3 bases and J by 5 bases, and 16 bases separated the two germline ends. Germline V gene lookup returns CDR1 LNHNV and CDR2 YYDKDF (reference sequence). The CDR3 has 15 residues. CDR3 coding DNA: TGTGCCACCAGCAGCCTGCGGGGAGAAGGGGAGACCCAGTACTTC. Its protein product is CATSSLRGEGETQYF. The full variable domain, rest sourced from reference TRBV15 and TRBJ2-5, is DAMVIQNPRYQVTQFGKPVTLSCSQTLNHNVMYWYQQKSSQAPKLLFHYYDKDFNNEADTPDNFQSRRPNTSFCFLDIRSPGLGDTAMYLCATSSLRGEGETQYFGPGTRLLVL.

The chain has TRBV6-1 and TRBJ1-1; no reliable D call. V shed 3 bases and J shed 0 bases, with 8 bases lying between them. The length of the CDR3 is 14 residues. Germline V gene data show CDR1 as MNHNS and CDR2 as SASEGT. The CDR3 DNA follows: TGTGCCAGCAGTGATTTTACCATGAACACTGAAGCTTTCTTT. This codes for CASSDFTMNTEAFF.

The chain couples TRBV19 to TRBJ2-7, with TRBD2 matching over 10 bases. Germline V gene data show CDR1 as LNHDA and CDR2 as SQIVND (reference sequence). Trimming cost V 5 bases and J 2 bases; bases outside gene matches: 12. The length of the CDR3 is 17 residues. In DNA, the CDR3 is TGTGCCAGTAGTCAGGGGGTAGCGGGAGGCCCCACCTACGAGCAGTACTTC. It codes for CASSQGVAGGPTYEQYF. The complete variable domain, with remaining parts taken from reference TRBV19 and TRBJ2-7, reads DGGITQSPKYLFRKEGQNVTLSCEQNLNHDAMYWYRQDPGQGLRLIYYSQIVNDFQKGDIAEGYSVSREKKESFPLTVTSAQKNPTAFYLCASSQGVAGGPTYEQYFGPGTRLTVT.

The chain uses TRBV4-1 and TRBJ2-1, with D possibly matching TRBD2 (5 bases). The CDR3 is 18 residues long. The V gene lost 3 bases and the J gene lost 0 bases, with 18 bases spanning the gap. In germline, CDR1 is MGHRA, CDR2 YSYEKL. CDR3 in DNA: TGCGCCAGCAGCCATCCCCCTGGCGGGTCTAGCTCCTACAATGAGCAGTTCTTC. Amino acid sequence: CASSHPPGGSSSYNEQFF.

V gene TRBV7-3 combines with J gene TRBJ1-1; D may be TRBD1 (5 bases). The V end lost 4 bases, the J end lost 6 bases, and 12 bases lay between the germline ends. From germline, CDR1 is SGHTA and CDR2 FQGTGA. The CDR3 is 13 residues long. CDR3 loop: CASSSGPQAEAFF. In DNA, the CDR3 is TGTGCCAGCAGCTCGGGACCCCAGGCTGAAGCTTTCTTT. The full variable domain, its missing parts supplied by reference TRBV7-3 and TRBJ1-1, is GAGVSQTPSNKVTEKGKYVELRCDPISGHTALYWYRQSLGQGPEFLIYFQGTGAADDSGLPNDRFFAVRPEGSVSTLKIQRTERGDSAVYLCASSSGPQAEAFFGQGTRLTVV.

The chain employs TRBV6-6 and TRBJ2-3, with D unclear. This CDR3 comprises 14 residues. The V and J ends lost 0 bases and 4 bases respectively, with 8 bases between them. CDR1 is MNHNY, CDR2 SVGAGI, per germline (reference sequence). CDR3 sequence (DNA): TGTGCCAGCAGTTACTCATCGCTGGCAGATACGCAGTATTTT. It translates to CASSYSSLADTQYF.

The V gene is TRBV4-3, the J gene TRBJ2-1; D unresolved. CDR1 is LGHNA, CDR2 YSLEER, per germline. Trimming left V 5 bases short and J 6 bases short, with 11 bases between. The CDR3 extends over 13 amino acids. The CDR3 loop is CASSWKVGNEQFF. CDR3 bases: TGCGCCAGCAGCTGGAAGGTTGGCAATGAGCAGTTCTTC.

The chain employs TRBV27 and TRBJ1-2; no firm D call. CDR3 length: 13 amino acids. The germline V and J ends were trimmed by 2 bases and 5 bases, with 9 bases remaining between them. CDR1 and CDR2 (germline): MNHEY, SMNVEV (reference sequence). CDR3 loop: CASSLREGYGYTF. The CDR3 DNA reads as TGTGCCAGCAGTTTACGGGAGGGTTATGGCTACACCTTC.

The DNA of the CDR3 is TGTGCCACCCGTAGCGTTGACAGCTACGAGCAGTACTTC. As protein: CATRSVDSYEQYF. This chain joins TRBV15 and TRBJ2-7; TRBD1 or TRBD2 may be the D gene (5 bases each). The CDR3 is 13 amino acids. Germline values: CDR1 LNHNV, CDR2 YYDKDF (reference sequence). Trimming left V 8 bases short and J 3 bases short, with 14 bases between.

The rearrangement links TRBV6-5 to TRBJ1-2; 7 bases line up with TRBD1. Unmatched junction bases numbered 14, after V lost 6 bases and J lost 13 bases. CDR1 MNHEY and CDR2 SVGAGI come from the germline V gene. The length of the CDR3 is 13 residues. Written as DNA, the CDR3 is TGTGCCAGCAGCGAACGGGACAGCCGCGTCGGCACCTTC. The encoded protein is CASSERDSRVGTF.

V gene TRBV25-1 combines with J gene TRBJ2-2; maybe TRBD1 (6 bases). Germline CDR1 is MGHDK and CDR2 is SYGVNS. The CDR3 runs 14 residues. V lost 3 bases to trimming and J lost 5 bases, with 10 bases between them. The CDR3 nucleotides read TGTGCCAGCAGTGAGTGGGGGCGAACCGGGGAGCTGTTTTTT. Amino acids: CASSEWGRTGELFF.

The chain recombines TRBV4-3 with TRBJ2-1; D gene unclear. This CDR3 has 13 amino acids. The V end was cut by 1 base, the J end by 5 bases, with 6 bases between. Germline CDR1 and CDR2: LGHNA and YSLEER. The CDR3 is CASSQGLHNEQFF. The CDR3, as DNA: TGCGCCAGCAGCCAAGGACTGCACAATGAGCAGTTCTTC.

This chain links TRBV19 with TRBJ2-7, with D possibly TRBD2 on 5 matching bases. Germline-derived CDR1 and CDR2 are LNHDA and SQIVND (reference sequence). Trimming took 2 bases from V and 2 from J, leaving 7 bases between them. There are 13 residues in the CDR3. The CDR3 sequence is CASSISGTYEQYF. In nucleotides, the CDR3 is TGTGCCAGTAGTATATCCGGGACCTACGAGCAGTACTTC.

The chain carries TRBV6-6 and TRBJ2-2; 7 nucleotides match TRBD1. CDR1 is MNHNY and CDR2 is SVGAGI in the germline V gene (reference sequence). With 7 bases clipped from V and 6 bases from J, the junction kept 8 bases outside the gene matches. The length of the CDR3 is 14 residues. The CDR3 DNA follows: TGTGCCAGCACCCAGGGACAGTCTTCCGGGGAGCTGTTTTTT. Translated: CASTQGQSSGELFF.

This CDR3 reads CASSGLRTSGTFNVNEQFF. The CDR3 nucleotides are TGTGCCAGCAGCGGACTTCGTACTAGCGGGACTTTTAACGTCAATGAGCAGTTCTTC. This sequence joins TRBV7-6 and TRBJ2-1; TRBD2 agrees at 10 bases. The CDR3 is 19 amino acids. V was clipped by 5 bases and J by 6 bases; unmatched bases: 19. Germline V lookup: CDR1 SGHVS, CDR2 FNYEAQ. The whole variable domain, remainder taken from reference TRBV7-6 and TRBJ2-1, is GAGVSQSPRYKVTKRGQDVALRCDPISGHVSLYWYRQALGQGPEFLTYFNYEAQQDKSGLPNDRFSAERPEGSISTLTIQRTEQRDSAMYRCASSGLRTSGTFNVNEQFFGPGTRLTVL.

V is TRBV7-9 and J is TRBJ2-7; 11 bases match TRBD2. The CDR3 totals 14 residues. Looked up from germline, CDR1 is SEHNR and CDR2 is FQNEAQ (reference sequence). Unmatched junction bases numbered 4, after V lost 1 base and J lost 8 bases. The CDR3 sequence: CASSLGTSGRQQYF. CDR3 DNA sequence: TGTGCCAGCAGCTTAGGGACTAGCGGGCGTCAGCAGTACTTC.

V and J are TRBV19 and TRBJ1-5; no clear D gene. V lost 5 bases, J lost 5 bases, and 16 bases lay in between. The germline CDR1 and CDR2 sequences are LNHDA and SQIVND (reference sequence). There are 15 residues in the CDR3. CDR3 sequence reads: CASSGYSEGYQPQHF. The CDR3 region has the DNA TGTGCCAGTAGTGGTTATTCCGAGGGCTATCAGCCCCAGCATTTT.